The 20 T cell receptor beta chains reported below all come from one sample, sequenced in a study of early T cells in non-severe SARS-CoV-2 infection. MiXCR, applied by TCRdb to the 5' RACE reads, yields one record per CDR3 protein. This sample has more than 35,000 distinct CDR3 sequences, with under 8% found just once. Sequenced input: whole blood. These receptors were obtained from an adult who was a healthcare worker with PCR-confirmed SARS-CoV-2 infection or an uninfected control (not recorded which).

The rearrangement joins TRBV11-3 to TRBJ2-1, with unresolved D. The V and J ends lost 5 bases and 5 bases respectively, with 13 bases between them. Germline values: CDR1 SGHNT, CDR2 YENEEA. The CDR3 spans 14 residues. In DNA form, the CDR3 reads TGTGCCAGCAGCCCGCTCGGCGGAAACAATGAGCAGTTCTTC. Protein sequence: CASSPLGGNNEQFF.

The rearrangement uses TRBV9 and TRBJ2-7; TRBD2 matches 9 bases. J gave up 0 bases and V 3 bases, and 7 bases lay outside the gene matches. This CDR3 region has 16 residues. Germline values: CDR1 SGDLS, CDR2 YYNGEE. DNA for the CDR3: TGTGCCAGCAGCGAGGGGAGCGGGAGGAACTCCTACGAGCAGTACTTC. Translated: CASSEGSGRNSYEQYF. The full variable domain, with the rest looked up from reference TRBV9 and TRBJ2-7, is DSGVTQTPKHLITATGQRVTLRCSPRSGDLSVYWYQQSLDQGLQFLIQYYNGEERAKGNILERFSAQQFPDLHSELNLSSLELGDSALYFCASSEGSGRNSYEQYFGPGTRLTVT.

The chain uses TRBV6-5 and TRBJ2-7; 8 nucleotides agree with TRBD1. Trimming removed 6 bases from V and 5 bases from J; junction bases left unmatched: 6. The CDR3 extends over 13 amino acids. CDR1 is MNHEY, CDR2 SVGAGI, per germline. This CDR3 reads CASSLGQGHEQYF. As DNA, the CDR3 is TGTGCCAGCAGCCTCGGACAGGGCCACGAGCAGTACTTC.

The chain combines TRBV12-3 or TRBV12-4 with TRBJ2-7; D is unclear. V was trimmed by 5 bases and J by 3 bases, leaving 5 bases between them. The CDR3 loop spans 11 amino acids. DNA for the CDR3: TGTGCCAGCAGTGCTCGCTACGAGCAGTACTTC. Its protein is CASSARYEQYF.

The chain recombines TRBV7-8 with TRBJ2-7; 13 bases fit TRBD2. CDR1 is SGHVS, CDR2 FQNEAQ, per germline. The junction had 16 bases not matched to a gene; V was cut back by 5 bases and J by 3 bases. CDR3 length equals 19 residues. The CDR3 DNA follows: TGTGCCAGCAGCATTAGACAGTCATCCGGACTAGCGGGAGTCTACGAGCAGTACTTC. Translating gives CASSIRQSSGLAGVYEQYF.

In its sample, this clonotype was seen many times. The chain carries TRBV9 and TRBJ2-3; 8 bases align to TRBD1. The CDR3 is 13 residues long. Per the germline V gene, CDR1 is SGDLS and CDR2 is YYNGEE. V lost 3 bases and J lost 10; bases outside the gene matches: 7. CDR3 nucleotides: TGTGCCAGCAGCGCCGGGGACAGGCTTGCGCAGTATTTT. Translation: CASSAGDRLAQYF. Full variable domain (remainder filled in from reference TRBV9 and TRBJ2-3): DSGVTQTPKHLITATGQRVTLRCSPRSGDLSVYWYQQSLDQGLQFLIQYYNGEERAKGNILERFSAQQFPDLHSELNLSSLELGDSALYFCASSAGDRLAQYFGPGTRLTVL.

In its sample, this clonotype was seen a few times. The rearrangement uses TRBV7-3 and TRBJ2-1; 13 bases are shared with TRBD2. J was trimmed by 7 bases and V by 5 bases; bases with no gene match: 5. Germline CDR1 reads SGHTA; CDR2 reads FQGTGA. The CDR3 loop spans 15 amino acids. The CDR3 loop is CASSTRLAGGNEQFF. The CDR3 DNA follows: TGTGCCAGCAGCACTCGACTAGCGGGAGGTAATGAGCAGTTCTTC.

This clonotype turned up a few times. The rearrangement uses TRBV7-9 and TRBJ2-2; no definite D call. The CDR3 runs 11 residues. Per germline, CDR1 SEHNR and CDR2 FQNEAQ (reference sequence). The ends were cut back, 6 bases at V and 5 bases at J, with 4 bases in the middle. CDR3 amino acids: CASSRTGELFF. The CDR3 nucleotides read TGTGCCAGCAGTAGAACCGGGGAGCTGTTTTTT. The full variable domain, rest sourced from reference TRBV7-9 and TRBJ2-2, is DTGVSQNPRHKITKRGQNVTFRCDPISEHNRLYWYRQTLGQGPEFLTYFQNEAQLEKSRLLSDRFSAERPKGSFSTLEIQRTEQGDSAMYLCASSRTGELFFGEGSRLTVL.

This clonotype was counted many times. The V gene is TRBV9, the J gene TRBJ1-5; D is undetermined. The CDR3 is 14 residues long. Deletions cut 0 bases from V and 9 bases from J, with 13 bases between. Germline V lookup: CDR1 SGDLS, CDR2 YYNGEE. The CDR3 protein is CASSVGPGLLPQHF. The CDR3 coding sequence is TGTGCCAGCAGCGTAGGCCCAGGCCTACTGCCCCAGCATTTT.

This clonotype was detected a few times. The chain recombines TRBV19 with TRBJ1-2; TRBD1 is a possible D gene (5 bases). This CDR3 spans 12 amino acids. Germline CDR1 is LNHDA and CDR2 is SQIVND (reference sequence). V lost 5 bases, J lost 7 bases, and 11 bases lay in between. CDR3 amino acids: CASSSGLFGYTF. CDR3 DNA: TGTGCCAGTAGTTCGGGACTCTTTGGCTACACCTTC.

The table lists this clonotype with a few counts. V and J are TRBV5-4 and TRBJ2-1; no clear D gene. V gave up 0 bases and J gave up 2 bases, with 15 bases separating them. The CDR3 is 17 residues long. The V gene's germline CDR1 is SGHNT and CDR2 YYREEE (reference sequence). Written as DNA, the CDR3 is TGTGCCAGCAGCTTGGACAGAAGACGGGCAGCCTACAATGAGCAGTTCTTC. Translating it yields CASSLDRRRAAYNEQFF.

The V call is TRBV11-3, the J call TRBJ2-3; D is ambiguous. Trimming cost V 6 bases and J 6 bases, with 13 bases left between them. The length of the CDR3 is 13 residues. CDR1 and CDR2 (germline): SGHNT, YENEEA. CDR3 nucleotides: TGTGCCAGCAGTTATGAACCAAGGGATACGCAGTATTTT. It is translated as CASSYEPRDTQYF.

This clonotype was counted between two and nine times. V and J are TRBV7-8 and TRBJ1-1, with D maybe TRBD1 (5 bases). The CDR3 sequence is 13 residues long. CDR1 is SGHVS and CDR2 is FQNEAQ in the germline V gene. Trimming took off 1 base at V and 6 bases at J, with 9 bases between the two ends. CDR3: CASSLGQGAEAFF. CDR3 DNA sequence: TGTGCCAGCAGCTTAGGCCAGGGCGCTGAAGCTTTCTTT.

J is TRBJ1-1 and V is TRBV12-3 or TRBV12-4; no firm D call. The CDR3 is made up of 13 amino acids. Trimming pared 5 bases from V and 1 base from J, leaving 8 bases between. CDR3 amino acids: CASSPVGNTEAFF. CDR3 coding DNA: TGTGCCAGCAGTCCAGTAGGGAACACTGAAGCTTTCTTT.

This clonotype was seen ten or more times. The chain is built from TRBV25-1 and TRBJ1-6; TRBD1 agrees at 9 bases. The germline CDR1 and CDR2 sequences are MGHDK and SYGVNS. J lost 9 bases, V lost 6 bases, and 6 bases had no gene match. The CDR3 length is 14 residues. CDR3 region: CASSRQGEGSPLHF. DNA for the CDR3: TGTGCCAGCAGCCGACAGGGGGAGGGTTCACCCCTCCACTTT.

This clonotype was counted at least ten times. This chain joins TRBV3-1 and TRBJ2-7; tentatively, D is TRBD2 (5 bases). Germline CDR1 is LGHDT and CDR2 is YNNKEL (reference sequence). The CDR3 is 14 residues long. Trimming stripped 1 base from V and 2 bases from J, with 9 bases between. CDR3 amino acids: CASSQGTQAYEQYF. For the CDR3, the DNA is TGTGCCAGCAGCCAAGGGACTCAGGCCTACGAGCAGTACTTC.

This clonotype was counted a few times. The CDR3 bases are TGCAGTGCTAGCAGGGAGTACACTGAAGCTTTCTTT. This codes for CSASREYTEAFF. J is TRBJ1-1 and V is TRBV20-1, with D maybe TRBD1 (5 bases). This CDR3 is 12 amino acids long. Germline loops: CDR1 DFQATT, CDR2 SNEGSKA (reference sequence). V lost 3 bases to trimming and J lost 3 bases, with 8 bases between them.

This clonotype was counted a few times. V is TRBV20-1 and J is TRBJ2-7; TRBD2 matches 9 bases. The V segment lost 0 bases and the J segment 0 bases; nucleotides outside the gene matches: 3. Germline V lookup: CDR1 DFQATT, CDR2 SNEGSKA (reference sequence). There are 15 residues in the CDR3. The CDR3 nucleotides read TGCAGTGCTAGAGAAAGACTAGCGGACTCCTACGAGCAGTACTTC. Its protein product is CSARERLADSYEQYF.

This clonotype has a handful of counts. The rearrangement joins TRBV20-1 to TRBJ2-7; D gene uncertain. Deletions cut 3 bases from V and 3 bases from J, with 9 bases between. Germline-derived CDR1 and CDR2 are DFQATT and SNEGSKA (reference sequence). CDR3 length: 12 residues. The CDR3 region is CSARSRDYEQYF. CDR3 in DNA: TGCAGTGCTAGGAGCCGAGACTACGAGCAGTACTTC.

The sample holds many counts of this clonotype. The CDR3 loop reads CASRHPGTSGSLYF. Written as DNA, the CDR3 is TGTGCCAGCAGGCACCCTGGGACTAGCGGGAGCCTTTACTTC. The chain links TRBV7-2 to TRBJ2-7; 14 nucleotides align to TRBD2. Germline CDR1 is SGHTA and CDR2 is FQGNSA. The V and J ends lost 6 bases and 13 bases, in that order; junction bases with no gene match: 11. The CDR3 consists of 14 residues.